Only a few counts were recorded for the clone carrying this T cell receptor (beta chain). Repertoires were generated with immunoSEQ multiplex PCR, while TCRdb's copy carries only in-frame clones and drops some. This table holds about 59,000 clones, approximately 87% found once. This entry belongs to a study of T cell changes during pregnancy in multiple sclerosis. Germline assignment: CDR1 MNHEY and CDR2 SMNVEV (reference sequence). V dropped 7 bases and J dropped 5 bases, with 12 bases sitting between them. CDR3 length equals 13 residues. Sequenced: peripheral blood from another person, used as feeder cells. The sequence derives from a human donor whose cells served as feeder cells for cultures in a pregnancy study. The chain employs TRBV27 and TRBJ1-5; D is possibly TRBD1 (5 bases). The CDR3 nucleotides read TGTGCCAGCAAGAGGGGTCTTGATCAGCCCCAGCATTTT. Translation gives CASKRGLDQPQHF.